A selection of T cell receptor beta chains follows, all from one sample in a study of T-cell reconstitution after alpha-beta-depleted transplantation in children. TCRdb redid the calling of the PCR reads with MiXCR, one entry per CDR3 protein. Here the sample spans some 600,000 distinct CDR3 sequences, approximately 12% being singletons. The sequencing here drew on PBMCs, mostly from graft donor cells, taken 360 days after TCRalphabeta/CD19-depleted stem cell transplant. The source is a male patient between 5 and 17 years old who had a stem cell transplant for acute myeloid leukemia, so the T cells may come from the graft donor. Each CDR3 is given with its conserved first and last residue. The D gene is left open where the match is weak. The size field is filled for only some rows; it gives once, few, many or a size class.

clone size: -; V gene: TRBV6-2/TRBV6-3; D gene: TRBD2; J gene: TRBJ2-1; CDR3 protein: CASRGWGLAEGGEQFF; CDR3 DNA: TGTGCCAGCAGGGGGTGGGGACTAGCGGAAGGGGGTGAGCAGTTCTTC
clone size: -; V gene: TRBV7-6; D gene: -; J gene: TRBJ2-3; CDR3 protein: CASSQGPIGPTDTQYF; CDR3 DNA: TGTGCCAGCAGCCAGGGTCCCATCGGCCCCACAGATACGCAGTATTTT
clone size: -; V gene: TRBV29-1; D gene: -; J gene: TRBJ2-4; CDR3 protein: CSVARAGHNRLAKNIQYF; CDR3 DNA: TGCAGCGTTGCTAGGGCAGGACACAACCGACTAGCCAAAAACATTCAGTACTTC
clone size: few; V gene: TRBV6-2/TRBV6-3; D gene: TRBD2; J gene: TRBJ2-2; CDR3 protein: CATQQGLAVAGELFF; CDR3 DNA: TGTGCCACCCAACAGGGACTAGCGGTCGCCGGGGAGCTGTTTTTT
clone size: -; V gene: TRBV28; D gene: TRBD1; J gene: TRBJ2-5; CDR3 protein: CASSSVLVGQGLEETQYF; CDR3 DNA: TGTGCCAGCAGTTCCGTTTTGGTAGGACAGGGCTTGGAAGAGACCCAGTACTTC
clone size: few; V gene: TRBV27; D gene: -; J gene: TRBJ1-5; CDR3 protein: CASSFTRDQPQHF; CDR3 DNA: TGTGCCAGCAGTTTTACTCGAGACCAGCCCCAGCATTTT
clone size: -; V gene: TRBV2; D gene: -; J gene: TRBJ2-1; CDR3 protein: CASSAQGTNEQFF; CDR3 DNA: TGTGCCAGCAGCGCCCAGGGTACGAATGAGCAGTTCTTC
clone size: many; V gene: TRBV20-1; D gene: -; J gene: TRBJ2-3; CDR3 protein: CSARILDTQYF; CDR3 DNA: TGCAGTGCTAGGATCCTTGATACGCAGTATTTT
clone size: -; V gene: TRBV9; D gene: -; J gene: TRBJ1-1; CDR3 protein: CASSVELYSPEAFF; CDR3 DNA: TGTGCCAGCAGCGTAGAACTATACTCCCCTGAAGCTTTCTTT
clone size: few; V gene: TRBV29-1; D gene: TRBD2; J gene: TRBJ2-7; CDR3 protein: CSVEASGFPSSYEQYF; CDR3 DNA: TGCAGCGTTGAAGCTAGCGGCTTTCCAAGCTCCTACGAGCAGTACTTC
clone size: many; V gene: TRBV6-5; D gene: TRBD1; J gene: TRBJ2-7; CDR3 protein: CASSYSTGGEQYF; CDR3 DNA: TGTGCCAGCAGTTACTCGACAGGGGGGGAGCAGTACTTC
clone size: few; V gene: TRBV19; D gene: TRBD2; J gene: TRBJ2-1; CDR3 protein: CASSPHSGSYPYNEQFF; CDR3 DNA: TGTGCCAGTAGTCCGCATAGCGGGAGTTACCCCTACAATGAGCAGTTCTTC
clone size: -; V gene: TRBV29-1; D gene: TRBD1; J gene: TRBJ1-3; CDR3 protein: CSVPGQPNSGNTIYF; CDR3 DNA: TGCAGCGTGCCGGGACAGCCGAACTCTGGAAACACCATATATTTT
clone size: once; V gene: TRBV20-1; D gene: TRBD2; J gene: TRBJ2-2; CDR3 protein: CCARDPRGGRDTGELFF; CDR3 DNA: TGCTGCGCTAGAGATCCTCGGGGGGGGCGCGACACCGGGGAGCTGTTTTTT
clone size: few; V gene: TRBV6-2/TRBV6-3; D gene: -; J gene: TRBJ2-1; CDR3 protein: CASLTPGHQKTGSYNEQFF; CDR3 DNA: TGTGCCAGCTTGACCCCGGGACACCAGAAAACAGGCTCCTACAATGAGCAGTTCTTC
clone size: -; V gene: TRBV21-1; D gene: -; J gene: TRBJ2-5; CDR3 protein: CASSKDRRNQETQYF; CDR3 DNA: TGTGCCAGCAGCAAGGATCGGCGGAACCAAGAGACCCAGTACTTC
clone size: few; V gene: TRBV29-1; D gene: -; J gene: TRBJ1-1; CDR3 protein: CSGGLREGTEAFF; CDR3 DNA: TGCAGCGGGGGGCTCAGGGAGGGCACTGAAGCTTTCTTT
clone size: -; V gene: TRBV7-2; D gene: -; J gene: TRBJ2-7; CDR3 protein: CASSPQTGSSYEQYF; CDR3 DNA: TGTGCCAGCAGCCCTCAAACAGGTTCCTCCTACGAGCAGTACTTC
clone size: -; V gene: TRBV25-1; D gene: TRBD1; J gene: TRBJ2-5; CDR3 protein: CASSERDRIQETQYF; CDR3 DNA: TGTGCCAGCAGTGAACGGGACAGAATTCAAGAGACCCAGTACTTC
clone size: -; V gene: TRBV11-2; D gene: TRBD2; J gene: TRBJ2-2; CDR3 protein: CASSLQGLAGERRTGELFF; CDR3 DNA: TGTGCCAGCAGCTTACAGGGACTAGCGGGAGAAAGGAGGACCGGGGAGCTGTTTTTT
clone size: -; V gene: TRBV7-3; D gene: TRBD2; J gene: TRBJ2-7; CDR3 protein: CASSPSSGAYEQYF; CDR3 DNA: TGTGCCAGCAGCCCCTCGAGCGGGGCCTACGAGCAGTACTTC
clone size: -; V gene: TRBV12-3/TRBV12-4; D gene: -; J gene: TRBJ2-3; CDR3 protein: CASWGRDTQYF; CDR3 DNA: TGTGCCAGCTGGGGGCGAGATACGCAGTATTTT
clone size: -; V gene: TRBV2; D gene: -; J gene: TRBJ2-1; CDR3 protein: CASSEFIDSNEQFF; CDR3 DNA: TGTGCCAGCAGTGAATTCATCGACTCTAATGAGCAGTTCTTC
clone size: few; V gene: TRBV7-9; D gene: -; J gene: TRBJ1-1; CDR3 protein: CASSSPQWREAFF; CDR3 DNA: TGTGCCAGCAGCTCGCCCCAATGGCGTGAAGCTTTCTTT
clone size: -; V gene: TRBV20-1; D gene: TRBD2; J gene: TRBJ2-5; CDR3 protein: CSAQGLAVKETQYF; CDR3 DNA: TGCAGTGCTCAGGGACTAGCGGTTAAAGAGACCCAGTACTTC
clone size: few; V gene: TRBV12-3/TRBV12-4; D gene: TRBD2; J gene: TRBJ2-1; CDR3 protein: CASSSLAGGWNEQFF; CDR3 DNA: TGTGCCAGCAGTTCCCTAGCGGGAGGGTGGAATGAGCAGTTCTTC